What follows are 17 T cell receptor beta chains derived from one specimen sequenced in a study of blood T cell repertoires in COVID-19. Assay: immunoSEQ multiplex PCR; the TCRdb copy retains only in-frame clones and omits some. The profile shows approximately 150,000 clones, 81% of them singletons. The source material was PBMCs or T cells enriched from blood (not recorded which). The receptor source for this set is a woman in her 40s with acute COVID-19.

The sample holds many counts of this clone. The DNA of the CDR3 is TGCGCCAGCAGTTTTAATAGCGGGAGGTTTGATACGCAGTATTTT. It yields the protein CASSFNSGRFDTQYF. The chain recombines TRBV5-1 with TRBJ2-3; TRBD2 aligns across 10 bases. Germline CDR1 and CDR2: SGHRS and YFSETQ. The CDR3 has 15 amino acids. V shed 5 bases, J shed 6 bases, and the junction held 9 bases outside the gene matches.

There are a few counts of this clone. The chain employs TRBV6-5 and TRBJ1-2; tentative D call: TRBD1 (6 bases). Trimming pared 6 bases from V and 4 bases from J, leaving 12 bases between. Per germline, CDR1 MNHEY and CDR2 SVGAGI. The CDR3 runs to 13 residues. The chain's CDR3 is CASRATGIYGYTF. CDR3 nucleotides: TGTGCCAGCAGAGCTACAGGGATCTATGGCTACACCTTC.

The sample holds a few counts of this clone. The CDR3 nucleotides are TGTGCCAGCAGCCGCGGCCAGGGGGATCAGCCCCAGCATTTT. It yields the protein CASSRGQGDQPQHF. The gene calls are TRBV7-6 and TRBJ1-5; 7 bases match TRBD1. The V gene's germline CDR1 is SGHVS and CDR2 FNYEAQ. The trim removed 5 bases at V and 5 bases at J, leaving 6 bases unmatched. CDR3 length equals 14 residues.

The chain couples TRBV18 to TRBJ1-1, with 8 bases lining up with TRBD1. CDR1 is KGHSH and CDR2 is LQKENI in the germline V gene. After removal of 4 bases from V and 2 bases from J, the junction contained 9 bases not matched to a gene. CDR3 length: 16 amino acids. CDR3 sequence: CASSRNLDRANTEAFF. Here the CDR3 DNA reads TGTGCCAGCTCACGCAATCTGGACAGGGCCAACACTGAAGCTTTCTTT. The full variable domain, rest sourced from reference TRBV18 and TRBJ1-1, is NAGVMQNPRHLVRRRGQEARLRCSPMKGHSHVYWYRQLPEEGLKFMVYLQKENIIDESGMPKERFSAEFPKEGPSILRIQQVVRGDSAAYFCASSRNLDRANTEAFFGQGTRLTVV.

The chain couples TRBV5-1 to TRBJ2-2, with 9 bases lining up with TRBD2. V shed 6 bases, J shed 6 bases, and the junction held 9 bases outside the gene matches. This CDR3 comprises 15 residues. The germline gives CDR1 SGHRS, CDR2 YFSETQ. The CDR3 nucleotides are TGCGCCAGCATATCAGTTAGCGGGAGCTCCGGGGAGCTGTTTTTT. Translated, it gives CASISVSGSSGELFF.

This chain uses TRBV6-5 with TRBJ2-3; 11 nucleotides align to TRBD2. The CDR3 is 15 amino acids. V shed 5 bases and J 4 bases; nucleotides not matched to a gene: 5. Germline CDR1 and CDR2: MNHEY and SVGAGI. The CDR3 bases are TGTGCCAGCAGTAGAACTAGCGGGAGAGCAGATACGCAGTATTTT. It is translated as CASSRTSGRADTQYF.

This chain's CDR3 is CASTLSQMNTEAFF. In DNA form, the CDR3 reads TGTGCCAGCACCTTGTCCCAGATGAACACTGAAGCTTTCTTT. The chain uses TRBV6-5 and TRBJ1-1; unclear D gene. CDR1 is MNHEY and CDR2 is SVGAGI in the germline V gene. With 7 bases removed from V and 0 bases from J, the gap between germline ends came to 12 bases. The CDR3 loop spans 14 amino acids.

J is TRBJ2-5 and V is TRBV27, with 8 bases identical to TRBD2. The germline V gene encodes CDR1 MNHEY and CDR2 SMNVEV (reference sequence). V gave up 6 bases and J gave up 4 bases; unmatched junction bases: 13. This CDR3 has 16 amino acids. The CDR3 here is CASSILRAGGLETQYF. The CDR3 nucleotides are TGTGCCAGCAGCATCCTTCGGGCGGGAGGACTAGAGACCCAGTACTTC.

This clone was seen a handful of times. The CDR3 reads CASSQGMTGGSYGYTF. The CDR3 DNA sequence: TGTGCCAGCAGCCAAGGGATGACTGGGGGGTCCTATGGCTACACCTTC. The genes are TRBV3-1 (or the pseudogene TRBV3-2) and TRBJ1-2; TRBD1 might be the D (5 bases). This CDR3 spans 16 amino acids. The germline CDR1 and CDR2 sequences are LGHDT and YNNKEL (reference sequence). V was pared by 1 base and J by 4 bases, with 16 bases between.

The J gene is TRBJ2-1, the V gene TRBV5-1; D not certain. CDR3 length equals 13 residues. V shed 2 bases and J shed 7 bases, with 10 bases lying between them. Germline V gene lookup returns CDR1 SGHRS and CDR2 YFSETQ. CDR3 in amino acids: CASSFTASNEQFF. The CDR3 DNA reads TGCGCCAGCAGCTTTACAGCCTCTAATGAGCAGTTCTTC.

The rearrangement links TRBV30 to TRBJ2-1; the D is unclear. Germline values: CDR1 GTSNPN, CDR2 SVGIG (reference sequence). V lost 2 bases, J lost 7 bases, and 15 bases lay in between. The CDR3 loop spans 14 amino acids. The CDR3 loop reads CAWSRGSSSNEQFF. CDR3 in DNA: TGTGCCTGGAGTCGTGGTAGTAGTTCTAATGAGCAGTTCTTC. Looking up the rest from reference TRBV30 and TRBJ2-1 gives the full variable domain: SQTIHQWPATLVQPVGSPLSLECTVEGTSNPNLYWYRQAAGRGLQLLFYSVGIGQISSEVPQNLSASRPQDRQFILSSKKLLLSDSGFYLCAWSRGSSSNEQFFGPGTRLTVL.

V usage is TRBV7-9 and J usage is TRBJ1-6; D remains ambiguous. Trimming stripped 5 bases from V and 7 bases from J, with 9 bases between. The CDR3 consists of 13 residues. CDR1 is SEHNR, CDR2 FQNEAQ, per germline (reference sequence). The CDR3 loop is CASSPTGNSPLHF. The DNA of the CDR3 is TGTGCCAGCAGCCCAACGGGAAATTCACCCCTCCACTTT.

This sequence joins TRBV3-1 (or the pseudogene TRBV3-2) and TRBJ2-2; 14 bases line up with TRBD2. The germline V gene encodes CDR1 LGHDT and CDR2 YNNKEL (reference sequence). V shed 1 base and J 2 bases; nucleotides not matched to a gene: 3. The CDR3 covers 18 residues. The CDR3 DNA reads TGTGCCAGCAGCCAAGCCGGGACTAGCGGGAGTAACACCGGGGAGCTGTTTTTT. Its translation: CASSQAGTSGSNTGELFF.

The V gene is TRBV7-9, the J gene TRBJ1-4; TRBD1 is a possible D gene (6 bases). Trimming removed 5 bases at V and 2 bases at J, with 21 bases between. Looked up from germline, CDR1 is SEHNR and CDR2 is FQNEAQ (reference sequence). The CDR3 is 18 amino acids. The CDR3 loop is CASSPGGGPPSTNEKLFF. DNA for the CDR3: TGTGCCAGCAGCCCGGGGGGGGGCCCCCCGTCGACTAATGAAAAACTGTTTTTT.

The rearrangement uses TRBV27 and TRBJ2-7, with D tentatively TRBD2 (6 bases). V lost 3 bases, J lost 2 bases, and 11 bases lay in between. The CDR3 length is 14 residues. Germline lookup yields CDR1 MNHEY and CDR2 SMNVEV (reference sequence). CDR3 nucleotides: TGTGCCAGCAGTTTGGGGACTCGGCCCTACGAGCAGTACTTC. This encodes CASSLGTRPYEQYF.

This clone was recorded only once. The CDR3 bases are TGTGCCTGGCGCCTATCGGACGAGCAGTACTTC. This sequence encodes CAWRLSDEQYF. V and J are TRBV30 and TRBJ2-7; D gene ambiguous. With 5 bases removed from V and 5 bases from J, the gap between germline ends came to 10 bases. Germline V gives CDR1 GTSNPN, CDR2 SVGIG (reference sequence). This CDR3 is built from 11 residues.

The V and J genes are TRBV7-9 and TRBJ1-2; D unresolved. Trimming took off 5 bases at V and 6 bases at J, with 10 bases between the two ends. Germline lookup yields CDR1 SEHNR and CDR2 FQNEAQ (reference sequence). The CDR3 has 12 residues. DNA for the CDR3: TGTGCCAGCAGCCCTCAGGCCCATGGCTACACCTTC. Amino acid sequence: CASSPQAHGYTF.